This T cell receptor beta chain was observed in a study of T cell changes during pregnancy in multiple sclerosis. V was cut by 3 bases and J by 1 base, with 13 bases left in between. The V gene's germline CDR1 is SGHRS and CDR2 YFSETQ. The CDR3 is made up of 15 amino acids. The method was immunoSEQ multiplex PCR; TCRdb's version includes in-frame clones alone and lacks a portion of them. The sample has roughly 53,000 clones, around nine tenths seen once. This clone has a single count. The chain recombines TRBV5-1 with TRBJ1-1; unclear D gene. Sequencing was performed on CD4+ T cells from peripheral blood mononuclear cells, taken in the second trimester of pregnancy. This TCR derives from a female donor in good health, enrolled as a control in a pregnancy study. CDR3 nucleotide sequence: TGCGCCAGCAGCTCCAGTTTCAGAGGGAACACTGAAGCTTTCTTT. This encodes CASSSSFRGNTEAFF.